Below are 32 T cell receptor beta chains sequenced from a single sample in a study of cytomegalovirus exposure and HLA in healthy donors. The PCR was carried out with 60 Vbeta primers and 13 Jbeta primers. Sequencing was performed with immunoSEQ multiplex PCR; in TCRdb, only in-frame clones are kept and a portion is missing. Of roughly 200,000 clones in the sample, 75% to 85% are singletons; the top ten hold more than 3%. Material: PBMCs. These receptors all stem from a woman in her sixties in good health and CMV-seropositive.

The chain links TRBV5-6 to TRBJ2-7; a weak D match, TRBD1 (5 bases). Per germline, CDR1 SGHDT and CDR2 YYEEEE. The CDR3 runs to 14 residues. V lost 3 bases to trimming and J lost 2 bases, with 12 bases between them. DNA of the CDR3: TGTGCCAGCAGCTCCTCAGGGTTCCCCTACGAGCAGTACTTC. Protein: CASSSSGFPYEQYF.

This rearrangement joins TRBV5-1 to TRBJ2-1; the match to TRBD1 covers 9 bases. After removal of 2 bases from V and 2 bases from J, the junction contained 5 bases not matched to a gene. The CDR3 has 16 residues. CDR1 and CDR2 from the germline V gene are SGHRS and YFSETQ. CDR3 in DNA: TGCGCCAGCAGCTTTAAACAGGGGGCGGCCTACAATGAGCAGTTCTTC. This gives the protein CASSFKQGAAYNEQFF. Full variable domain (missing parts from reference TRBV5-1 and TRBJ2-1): KAGVTQTPRYLIKTRGQQVTLSCSPISGHRSVSWYQQTPGQGLQFLFEYFSETQRNKGNFPGRFSGRQFSNSRSEMNVSTLELGDSALYLCASSFKQGAAYNEQFFGPGTRLTVL.

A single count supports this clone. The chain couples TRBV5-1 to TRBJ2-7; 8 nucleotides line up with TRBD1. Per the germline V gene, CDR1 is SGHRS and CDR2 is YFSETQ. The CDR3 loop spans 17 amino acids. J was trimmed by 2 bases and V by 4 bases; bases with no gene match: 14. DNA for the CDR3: TGCGCCAGCAGCACCGAAGGCGGGACAGGAGTACCCTACGAGCAGTACTTC. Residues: CASSTEGGTGVPYEQYF.

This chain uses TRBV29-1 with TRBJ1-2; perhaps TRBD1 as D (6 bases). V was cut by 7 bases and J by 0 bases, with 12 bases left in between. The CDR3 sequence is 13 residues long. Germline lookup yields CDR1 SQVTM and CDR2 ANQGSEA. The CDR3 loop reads CSAGQRPNYGYTF. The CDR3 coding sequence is TGCAGCGCTGGACAGAGGCCTAACTATGGCTACACCTTC.

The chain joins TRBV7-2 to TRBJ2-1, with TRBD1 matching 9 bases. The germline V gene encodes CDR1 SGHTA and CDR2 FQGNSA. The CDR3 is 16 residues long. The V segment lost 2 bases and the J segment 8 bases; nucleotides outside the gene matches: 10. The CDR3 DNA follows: TGTGCCAGCAGCTTAAATGCGCACGGGACAGGGTATGAGCAGTTCTTC. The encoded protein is CASSLNAHGTGYEQFF.

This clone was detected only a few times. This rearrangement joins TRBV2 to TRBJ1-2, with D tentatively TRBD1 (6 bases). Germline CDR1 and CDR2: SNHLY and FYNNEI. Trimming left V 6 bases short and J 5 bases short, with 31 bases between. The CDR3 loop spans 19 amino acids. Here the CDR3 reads CASSAGGQGGGMGLYGYTF. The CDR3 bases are TGTGCCAGCAGCGCCGGAGGGCAGGGAGGGGGAATGGGTCTTTATGGCTACACCTTC.

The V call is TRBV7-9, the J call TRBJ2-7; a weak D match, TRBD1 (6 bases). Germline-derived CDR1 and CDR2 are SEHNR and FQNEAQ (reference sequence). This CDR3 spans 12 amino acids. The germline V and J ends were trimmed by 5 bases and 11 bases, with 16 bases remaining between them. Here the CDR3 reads CASSLGASGKYF. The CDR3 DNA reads TGTGCCAGCAGCCTGGGGGCTAGTGGGAAGTACTTC. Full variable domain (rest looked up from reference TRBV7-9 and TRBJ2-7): DTGVSQNPRHKITKRGQNVTFRCDPISEHNRLYWYRQTLGQGPEFLTYFQNEAQLEKSRLLSDRFSAERPKGSFSTLEIQRTEQGDSAMYLCASSLGASGKYFGPGTRLTVT.

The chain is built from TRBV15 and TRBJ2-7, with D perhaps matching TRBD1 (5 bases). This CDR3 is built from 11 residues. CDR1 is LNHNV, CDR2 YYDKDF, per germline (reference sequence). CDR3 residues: CATSRAGQIVV. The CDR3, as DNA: TGTGCCACCAGCAGAGCTGGACAAATTGTGGTA.

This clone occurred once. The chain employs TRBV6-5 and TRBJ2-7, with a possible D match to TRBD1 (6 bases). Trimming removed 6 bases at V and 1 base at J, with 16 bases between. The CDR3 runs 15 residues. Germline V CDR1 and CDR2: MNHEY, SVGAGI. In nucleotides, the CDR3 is TGTGCCAGCAGCCAAACCGGGACACCGTCCTACGAGCAGTACTTC. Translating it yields CASSQTGTPSYEQYF.

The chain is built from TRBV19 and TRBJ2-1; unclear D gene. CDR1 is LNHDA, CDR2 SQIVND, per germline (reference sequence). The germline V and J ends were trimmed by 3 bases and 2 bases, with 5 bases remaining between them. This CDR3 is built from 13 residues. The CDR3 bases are TGTGCCAGTAGTATGAGTCCCTACAATGAGCAGTTCTTC. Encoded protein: CASSMSPYNEQFF. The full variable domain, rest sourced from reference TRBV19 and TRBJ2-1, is DGGITQSPKYLFRKEGQNVTLSCEQNLNHDAMYWYRQDPGQGLRLIYYSQIVNDFQKGDIAEGYSVSREKKESFPLTVTSAQKNPTAFYLCASSMSPYNEQFFGPGTRLTVL.

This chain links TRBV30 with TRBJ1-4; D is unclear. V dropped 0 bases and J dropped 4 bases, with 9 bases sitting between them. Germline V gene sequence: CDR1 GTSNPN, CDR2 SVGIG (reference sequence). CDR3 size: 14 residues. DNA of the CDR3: TGTGCCTGGAGTGTAGCAGGAATTAATGAAAAACTGTTTTTT. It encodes CAWSVAGINEKLFF.

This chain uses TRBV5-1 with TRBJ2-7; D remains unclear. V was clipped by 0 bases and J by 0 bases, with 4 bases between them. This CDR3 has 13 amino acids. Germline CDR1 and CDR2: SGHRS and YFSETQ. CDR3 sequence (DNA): TGCGCCAGCAGCTTGGATCTCTCCTACGAGCAGTACTTC. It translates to CASSLDLSYEQYF.

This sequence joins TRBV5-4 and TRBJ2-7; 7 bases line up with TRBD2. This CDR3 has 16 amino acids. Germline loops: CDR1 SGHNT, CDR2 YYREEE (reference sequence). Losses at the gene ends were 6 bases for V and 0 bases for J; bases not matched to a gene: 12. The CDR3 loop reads CASTFSAGTTSYEQYF. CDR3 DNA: TGTGCCAGCACCTTTAGTGCCGGGACTACCTCCTACGAGCAGTACTTC. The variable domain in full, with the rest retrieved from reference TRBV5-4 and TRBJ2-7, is ETGVTQSPTHLIKTRGQQVTLRCSSQSGHNTVSWYQQALGQGPQFIFQYYREEENGRGNFPPRFSGLQFPNYSSELNVNALELDDSALYLCASTFSAGTTSYEQYFGPGTRLTVT.

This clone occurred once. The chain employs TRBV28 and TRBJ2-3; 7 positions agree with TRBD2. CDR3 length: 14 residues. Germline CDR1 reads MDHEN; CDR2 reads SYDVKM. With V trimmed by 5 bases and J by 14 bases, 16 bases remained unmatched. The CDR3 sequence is CASSPASGASQGYF. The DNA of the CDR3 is TGTGCCAGCAGTCCTGCCAGCGGGGCCTCACAAGGGTATTTT.

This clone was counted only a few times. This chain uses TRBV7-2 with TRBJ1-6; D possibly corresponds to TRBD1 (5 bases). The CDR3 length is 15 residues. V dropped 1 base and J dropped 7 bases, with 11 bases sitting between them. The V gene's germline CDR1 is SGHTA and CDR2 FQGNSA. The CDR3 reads CASSLGTSPNSPLHF. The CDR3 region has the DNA TGTGCCAGCAGCTTAGGGACATCTCCGAATTCACCCCTCCACTTT.

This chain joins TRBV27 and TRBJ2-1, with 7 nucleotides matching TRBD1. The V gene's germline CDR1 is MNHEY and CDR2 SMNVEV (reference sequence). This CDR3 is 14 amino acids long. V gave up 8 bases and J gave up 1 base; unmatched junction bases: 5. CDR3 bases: TGTGCCAGCCAGGGGGTGTCTTCCTACAATGAGCAGTTCTTC. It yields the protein CASQGVSSYNEQFF.

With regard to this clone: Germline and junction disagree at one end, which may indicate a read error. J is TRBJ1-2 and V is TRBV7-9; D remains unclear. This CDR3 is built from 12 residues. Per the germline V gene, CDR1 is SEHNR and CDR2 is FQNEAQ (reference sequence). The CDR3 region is CSSSLEFRGYTF. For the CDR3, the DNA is TGTTCCAGCAGCTTAGAGTTCCGGGGCTACACCTTC.

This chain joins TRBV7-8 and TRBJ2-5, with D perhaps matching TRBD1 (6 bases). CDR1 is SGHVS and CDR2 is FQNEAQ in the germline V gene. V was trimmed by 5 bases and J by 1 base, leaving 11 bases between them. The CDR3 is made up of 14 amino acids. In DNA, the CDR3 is TGTGCCAGCAGCACCCGACAGGTCCAAGAGACCCAGTACTTC. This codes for CASSTRQVQETQYF.

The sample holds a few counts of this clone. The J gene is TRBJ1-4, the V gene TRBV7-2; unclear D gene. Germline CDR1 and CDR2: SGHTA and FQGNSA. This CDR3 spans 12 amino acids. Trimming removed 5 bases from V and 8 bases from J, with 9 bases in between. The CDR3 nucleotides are TGTGCCAGCAGCGCGGTGAGAGAAAAACTGTTTTTT. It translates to CASSAVREKLFF.

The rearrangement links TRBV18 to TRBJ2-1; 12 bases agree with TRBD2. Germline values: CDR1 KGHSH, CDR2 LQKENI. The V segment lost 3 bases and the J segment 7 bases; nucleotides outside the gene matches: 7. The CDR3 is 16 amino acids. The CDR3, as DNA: TGTGCCAGCTCACCCAGACTAGCGGGGGATAGGAATGAGCAGTTCTTC. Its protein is CASSPRLAGDRNEQFF.

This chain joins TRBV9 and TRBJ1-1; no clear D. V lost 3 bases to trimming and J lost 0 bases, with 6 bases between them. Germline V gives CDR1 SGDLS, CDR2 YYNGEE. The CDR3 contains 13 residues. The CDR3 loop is CASSAQLNTEAFF. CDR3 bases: TGTGCCAGCAGCGCACAGCTGAACACTGAAGCTTTCTTT.

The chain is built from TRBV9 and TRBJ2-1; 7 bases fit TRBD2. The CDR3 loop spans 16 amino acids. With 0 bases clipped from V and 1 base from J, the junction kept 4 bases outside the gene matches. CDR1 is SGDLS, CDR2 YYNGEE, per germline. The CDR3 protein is CASSVDGGSSYNEQFF. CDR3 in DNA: TGTGCCAGCAGCGTAGATGGCGGGAGTTCCTACAATGAGCAGTTCTTC.

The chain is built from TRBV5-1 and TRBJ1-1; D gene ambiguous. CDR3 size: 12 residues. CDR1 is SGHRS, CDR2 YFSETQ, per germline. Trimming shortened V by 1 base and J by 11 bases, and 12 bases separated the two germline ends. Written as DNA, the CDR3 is TGCGCCAGCAGCTTGAACGAGGGCGGCGCTTTCTTT. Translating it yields CASSLNEGGAFF.

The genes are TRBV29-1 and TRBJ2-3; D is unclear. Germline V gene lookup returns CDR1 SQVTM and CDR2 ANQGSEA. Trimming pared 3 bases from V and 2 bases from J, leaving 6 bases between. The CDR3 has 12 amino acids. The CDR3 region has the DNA TGCAGCGTTGAGGAGAACACAGATACGCAGTATTTT. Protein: CSVEENTDTQYF.

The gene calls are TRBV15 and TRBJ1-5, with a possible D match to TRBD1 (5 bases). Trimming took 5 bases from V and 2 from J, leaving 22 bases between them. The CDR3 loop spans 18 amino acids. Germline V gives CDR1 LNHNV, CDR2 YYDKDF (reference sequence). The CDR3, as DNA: TGTGCCACCAGCGCCCGCGAGCGGGGGGAGTTGGGCAATCAGCCCCAGCATTTT. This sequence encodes CATSARERGELGNQPQHF. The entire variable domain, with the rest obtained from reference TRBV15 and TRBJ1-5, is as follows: DAMVIQNPRYQVTQFGKPVTLSCSQTLNHNVMYWYQQKSSQAPKLLFHYYDKDFNNEADTPDNFQSRRPNTSFCFLDIRSPGLGDTAMYLCATSARERGELGNQPQHFGDGTRLSIL.

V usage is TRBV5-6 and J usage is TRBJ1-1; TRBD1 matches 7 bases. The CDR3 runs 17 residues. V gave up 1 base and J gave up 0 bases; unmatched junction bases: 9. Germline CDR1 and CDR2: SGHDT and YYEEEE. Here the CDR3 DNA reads TGTGCCAGCAGCTTGATACAGGGGCCCCTAATGAACACTGAAGCTTTCTTT. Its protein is CASSLIQGPLMNTEAFF.

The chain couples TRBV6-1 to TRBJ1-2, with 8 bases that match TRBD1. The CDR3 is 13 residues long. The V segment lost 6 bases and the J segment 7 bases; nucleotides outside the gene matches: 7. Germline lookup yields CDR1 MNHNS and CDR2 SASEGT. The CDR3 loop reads CASSAQGASGYTF. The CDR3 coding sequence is TGTGCCAGCAGCGCTCAGGGGGCCAGTGGCTACACCTTC.

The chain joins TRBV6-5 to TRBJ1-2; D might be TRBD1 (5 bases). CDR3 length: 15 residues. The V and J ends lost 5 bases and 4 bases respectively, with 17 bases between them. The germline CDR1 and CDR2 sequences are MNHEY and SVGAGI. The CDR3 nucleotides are TGTGCCAGCAGTCCAGGCCGGGGGGAGACCTATGGCTACACCTTC. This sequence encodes CASSPGRGETYGYTF.

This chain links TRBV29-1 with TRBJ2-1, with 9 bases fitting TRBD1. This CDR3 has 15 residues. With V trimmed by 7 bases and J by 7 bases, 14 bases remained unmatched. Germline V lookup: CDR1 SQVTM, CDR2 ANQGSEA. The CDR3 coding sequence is TGCAGCGCATCATTACCCTACAGGGGGCAGAATGAGCAGTTCTTC. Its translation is CSASLPYRGQNEQFF.

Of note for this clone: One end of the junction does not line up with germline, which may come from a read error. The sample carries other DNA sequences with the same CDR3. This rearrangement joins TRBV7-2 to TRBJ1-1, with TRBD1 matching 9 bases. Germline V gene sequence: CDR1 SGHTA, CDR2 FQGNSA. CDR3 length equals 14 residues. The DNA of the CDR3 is TGTGCCAGCAGCTCGAACAGGGGGCTCTCTGAAGCTTTCTTC. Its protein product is CASSSNRGLSEAFF.

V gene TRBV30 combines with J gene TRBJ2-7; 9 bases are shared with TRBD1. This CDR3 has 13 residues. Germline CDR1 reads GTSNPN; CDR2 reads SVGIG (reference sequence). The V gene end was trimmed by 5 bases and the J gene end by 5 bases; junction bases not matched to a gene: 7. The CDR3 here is CAWEPGQGNEQYF. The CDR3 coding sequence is TGTGCCTGGGAGCCGGGACAGGGAAACGAGCAGTACTTC.

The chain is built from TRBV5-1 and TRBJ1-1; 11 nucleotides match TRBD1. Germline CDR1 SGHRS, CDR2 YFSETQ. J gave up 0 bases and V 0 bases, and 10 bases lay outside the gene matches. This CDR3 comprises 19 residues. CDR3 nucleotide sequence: TGCGCCAGCAGCTTGGCCAGGGGGACAGGGGGTATGATGAACACTGAAGCTTTCTTT. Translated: CASSLARGTGGMMNTEAFF.